These 32 T cell receptor beta chains were sequenced from one sample in a study of read filtering for tumor transcriptome and immune sequencing. This library used around 0.4 ug RNA and molecular barcoded adaptors spanning alpha/delta and beta/gamma chains. A single record per CDR3 protein comes from TCRdb applying MiXCR to the reads. Among tens of thousands of distinct CDR3 sequences, 20% to 25% were seen once, and the ten largest hold 9.5% to 12%. What was sequenced was a population of CD138-negative cells sorted from bone marrow. These TCRs come from a donor over 35 with multiple myeloma.

CDR3: CSARVGGQPQHF. The CDR3 DNA is TGCAGTGCTAGAGTTGGAGGTCAGCCCCAGCATTTT. The chain recombines TRBV20-1 with TRBJ1-5, with unresolved D. Germline CDR1 and CDR2: DFQATT and SNEGSKA (reference sequence). Trimming removed 1 base at V and 6 bases at J, with 7 bases between. This CDR3 contains 12 residues.

With respect to this clonotype: A much larger clone is a single base away; this may be a read error. The chain uses TRBV29-1 and TRBJ2-7, with no clear D. The CDR3 runs to 9 residues. Per the germline V gene, CDR1 is SQVTM and CDR2 is ANQGSEA. CDR3: CNVHRKQYF. The CDR3 DNA reads as TGCAACGTTCACCGAAAGCAGTACTTC.

This clonotype occurred many times. V usage is TRBV5-1 and J usage is TRBJ2-1; D possibly corresponds to TRBD1 (6 bases). The CDR3 has 15 amino acids. Trimming took 3 bases from V and 4 from J, leaving 14 bases between them. Germline V CDR1 and CDR2: SGHRS, YFSETQ. CDR3 protein: CASSSDSPGYNEQFF. Here the CDR3 DNA reads TGCGCCAGCAGCTCGGACAGTCCCGGGTACAATGAGCAGTTCTTC.

This clonotype was recorded at least ten times. This chain joins TRBV11-2 and TRBJ2-2, with TRBD1 identical over 7 bases. The CDR3 has 14 amino acids. Trimming took 2 bases from V and 7 from J; bases not matched to a gene: 4. The germline V gene has CDR1 SGHAT and CDR2 FQNNGV. The CDR3 is CASSLTGDNGELFF. CDR3 nucleotides: TGTGCCAGCAGCTTAACAGGGGATAACGGGGAGCTGTTTTTT.

Regarding this clonotype: A read error may be the cause here, since a much bigger clone is one base away. J is TRBJ1-4 and V is TRBV27; D is unresolved. CDR3 length: 11 amino acids. Trimming removed 7 bases at V and 7 bases at J, with 7 bases between. Germline V gene sequence: CDR1 MNHEY, CDR2 SMNVEV (reference sequence). CDR3 nucleotide sequence: TGTGCCAGCAAATTGCGTGAAAAACTGTTTTTT. Protein sequence: CASKLREKLFF.

V is TRBV11-3 and J is TRBJ1-6, with 9 bases that match TRBD1. Germline V lookup: CDR1 SGHNT, CDR2 YENEEA. Trimming took 3 bases from V and 12 from J; bases not matched to a gene: 6. The CDR3 length is 14 residues. CDR3 DNA sequence: TGTGCCAGCAGCTTCTGGACAGGGGTTTTACCCCTCCACTTT. It is translated as CASSFWTGVLPLHF.

This clonotype has ten or more counts. The chain has TRBV28 and TRBJ2-7; the D gene is possibly TRBD1 (6 bases). V shed 4 bases and J shed 4 bases, with 11 bases lying between them. Germline loops: CDR1 MDHEN, CDR2 SYDVKM. The CDR3 is made up of 13 amino acids. The CDR3, as DNA: TGTGCCAGCAGTTCGGGGCAGGGGTACGAGCAGTACTTC. Translation gives CASSSGQGYEQYF.

Of note for this clonotype: Given a much more abundant clone one base away, this may be a read error. This sequence joins TRBV2 and TRBJ1-1; the D gene is possibly TRBD1 (5 bases). This CDR3 contains 15 residues. Looked up from germline, CDR1 is SNHLY and CDR2 is FYNNEI. CDR3 nucleotide sequence: TGTACCAGCCGTCCGAGTGACAGCCTGTTCACTGAAGCTTTCTTT. Its translation: CTSRPSDSLFTEAFF.

The chain couples TRBV5-1 to TRBJ1-2; 7 bases are shared with TRBD1. Germline CDR1 and CDR2: SGHRS and YFSETQ. This CDR3 has 15 residues. Germline trimming cut 6 bases from V and 3 bases from J; bases unmatched to any gene: 11. The CDR3 protein is CASNRNAGTDYGYTF. The CDR3, as DNA: TGCGCCAGCAACCGAAATGCTGGGACAGACTATGGCTACACCTTC.

This clonotype was counted at least ten times. This chain connects TRBV27 to TRBJ2-1; either TRBD1 or TRBD2 may supply D (6 bases each). Germline values: CDR1 MNHEY, CDR2 SMNVEV (reference sequence). Trimming pared 3 bases from V and 3 bases from J, leaving 15 bases between. The CDR3 loop spans 16 amino acids. The CDR3 DNA sequence: TGTGCCAGCAGTTTTGAGGGGGGAAGCTTCTACAATGAGCAGTTCTTC. Translated, it gives CASSFEGGSFYNEQFF.

Turning to this clonotype: This could be a read error, since a much larger clone is one nucleotide away. The V and J genes are TRBV7-9 and TRBJ2-7, with a possible D match to TRBD2 (6 bases). From germline, CDR1 is SEHNR and CDR2 FQNEAQ (reference sequence). CDR3 size: 13 residues. CDR3 protein: CAGSFAGIDEQYF. In DNA, the CDR3 is TGTGCCGGCAGCTTCGCGGGGATAGACGAGCAGTACTTC.

With respect to this clonotype: Given a much more abundant clone one base away, this may be a read error. The rearrangement uses TRBV6-5 and TRBJ2-3, with 7 bases that match TRBD1. V trimming: 0 bases; J trimming: 8 bases; junction bases outside the gene matches: 8. Germline CDR1 reads MNHEY; CDR2 reads SVGAGI. This CDR3 has 15 amino acids. CDR3 residues: CASSYSNRGQSTQYF. The DNA of the CDR3 is TGTGCCAGCAGTTACTCGAATCGGGGACAGTCTACGCAGTATTTT.

This clonotype was detected many times. The V gene is TRBV2, the J gene TRBJ2-7, with 13 bases lining up with TRBD2. Trimming at V came to 6 bases and at J to 4 bases, leaving 3 bases not matched to a gene. Germline CDR1 SNHLY, CDR2 FYNNEI. The CDR3 consists of 14 residues. CDR3 sequence: CASRGTSGVYEQYF. The CDR3 nucleotides are TGTGCCAGCAGGGGGACTAGCGGGGTTTACGAGCAGTACTTC. Together with reference TRBV2 and TRBJ2-7, the CDR3 gives the full variable domain: EPEVTQTPSHQVTQMGQEVILRCVPISNHLYFYWYRQILGQKVEFLVSFYNNEISEKSEIFDDQFSVERPDGSNFTLKIRSTKLEDSAMYFCASRGTSGVYEQYFGPGTRLTVT.

This clonotype turned up a few times. The V gene is TRBV20-1, the J gene TRBJ1-4; D is uncertain. V dropped 3 bases and J dropped 4 bases, with 9 bases sitting between them. The germline CDR1 and CDR2 sequences are DFQATT and SNEGSKA (reference sequence). The CDR3 length is 13 residues. CDR3 coding DNA: TGCAGTGCTAGTAATCCTCTTAATGAAAAACTGTTTTTT. Encoded protein: CSASNPLNEKLFF.

V is TRBV5-5 and J is TRBJ2-3; D remains unclear. The germline CDR1 and CDR2 sequences are SGHKS and YYEKEE (reference sequence). The length of the CDR3 is 14 residues. The V and J ends lost 6 bases and 2 bases respectively, with 13 bases between them. The DNA of the CDR3 is TGTGCCAGCACCTGGGGTGGGGTCACAGATACGCAGTATTTT. Protein sequence: CASTWGGVTDTQYF.

There are many counts of this clonotype. One junction end disagrees with the germline gene, perhaps due to a read error. This chain connects TRBV28 to TRBJ2-5; D may match TRBD1 or TRBD2 (6 bases each). Germline CDR1 is MDHEN and CDR2 is SYDVKM. This CDR3 spans 15 amino acids. CDR3 amino acids: CASRTMDRGQGTQYF. The CDR3 DNA follows: TGTGCCAGCAGGACTATGGATCGGGGGCAAGGGACCCAGTACTTC.

There are many counts of this clonotype. The chain recombines TRBV2 with TRBJ2-1; tentative D call: TRBD2 (5 bases). V dropped 3 bases and J dropped 3 bases, with 9 bases sitting between them. The CDR3 sequence is 14 residues long. Germline loops: CDR1 SNHLY, CDR2 FYNNEI. In DNA, the CDR3 is TGTGCCAGCAGTGACGGACGGGGCTACAATGAGCAGTTCTTC. It translates to CASSDGRGYNEQFF.

Many counts were recorded for this clonotype. The rearrangement uses TRBV20-1 and TRBJ2-7; 8 bases are shared with TRBD2. The CDR3 totals 13 residues. Trimming removed 8 bases from V and 0 bases from J; junction bases left unmatched: 6. Germline lookup yields CDR1 DFQATT and CDR2 SNEGSKA (reference sequence). CDR3 region: CSTSGGSSYEQYF. CDR3 nucleotide sequence: TGCAGTACAAGCGGGGGCAGCTCCTACGAGCAGTACTTC.

There are many counts of this clonotype. The V and J genes are TRBV20-1 and TRBJ2-1, with 7 bases fitting TRBD2. The germline V gene has CDR1 DFQATT and CDR2 SNEGSKA (reference sequence). Unmatched junction bases numbered 3, after V lost 3 bases and J lost 7 bases. This CDR3 is built from 12 residues. This CDR3 reads CSASGGGNEQFF. In nucleotides, the CDR3 is TGCAGTGCTAGTGGGGGAGGGAATGAGCAGTTCTTC.

This clonotype appeared once. Since a much larger clone is just one base distant, this may be a read error. The chain employs TRBV7-8 and TRBJ2-5; 10 nucleotides align to TRBD2. CDR3 length: 19 amino acids. Germline V CDR1 and CDR2: SGHVS, FQNEAQ. The CDR3 loop is CASSLLALAGEGGRETHYF. Written as DNA, the CDR3 is TGTGCCAGCAGCTTACTGGCGCTAGCGGGGGAAGGGGGCCGGGAGACCCATTACTTC. Full variable domain (missing parts from reference TRBV7-8 and TRBJ2-5): GAGVSQSPRYKVAKRGQDVALRCDPISGHVSLFWYQQALGQGPEFLTYFQNEAQLDKSGLPSDRFFAERPEGSVSTLKIQRTQQEDSAVYLCASSLLALAGEGGRETHYFGPGTRLLVL.

This clonotype was observed many times. This chain connects TRBV7-2 to TRBJ2-1, with 14 positions matching TRBD2. Germline V gives CDR1 SGHTA, CDR2 FQGNSA. The CDR3 sequence is 15 residues long. V dropped 5 bases and J dropped 9; count of bases not matched to a gene: 6. The CDR3 here is CASSDGLAGGREQFF. Here the CDR3 DNA reads TGTGCCAGCAGCGACGGACTAGCGGGGGGTCGTGAGCAGTTCTTC.

Regarding this clonotype: Being one base from a much bigger clone, this may be a read error. The genes are TRBV20-1 and TRBJ1-1, with D unclear. Germline V CDR1 and CDR2: DFQATT, SNEGSKA (reference sequence). The CDR3 loop spans 13 amino acids. The germline V and J ends were trimmed by 1 base and 2 bases, with 8 bases remaining between them. The CDR3 region is CSARAASNTEAFF. CDR3 nucleotide sequence: TGCAGTGCTAGAGCAGCTAGTAACACTGAAGCTTTCTTT.

This clonotype was recorded at least ten times. This chain links TRBV20-1 with TRBJ2-7, with D perhaps TRBD1 or TRBD2 (5 bases each). Germline V gene sequence: CDR1 DFQATT, CDR2 SNEGSKA (reference sequence). Trimming took off 6 bases at V and 1 base at J, with 22 bases between the two ends. This CDR3 is 16 amino acids long. The CDR3 sequence: CSANRGASKGSYEQYF. DNA for the CDR3: TGCAGTGCCAACAGAGGGGCTAGCAAGGGGTCCTACGAGCAGTACTTC.

This clonotype was seen at least ten times. V gene TRBV7-2 combines with J gene TRBJ1-1, with D possibly being TRBD1 (5 bases). V lost 5 bases and J 5 bases, leaving 15 bases between the germline ends. The CDR3 runs 14 residues. The germline CDR1 and CDR2 sequences are SGHTA and FQGNSA. The CDR3 nucleotides are TGTGCCAGCAGCCTCCACGGGGGTGTGACTGAAGCTTTCTTT. It specifies CASSLHGGVTEAFF.

To note about this clonotype: A much larger clone is a single base away; this may be a read error. The chain employs TRBV20-1 and TRBJ2-7; tentatively, D is TRBD1 or TRBD2 (5 bases each). Per germline, CDR1 DFQATT and CDR2 SNEGSKA (reference sequence). The CDR3 totals 13 residues. The CDR3 coding sequence is TGCAGTGCCAGAGGGGCAGGCTCCTACGAGCAGTACTTC. This sequence encodes CSARGAGSYEQYF.

In this sample, this clonotype turned up many times. The chain is built from TRBV5-1 and TRBJ2-1; weak D call: TRBD2 (5 bases). The CDR3 runs to 12 residues. Trimming cost V 0 bases and J 10 bases, with 8 bases left between them. CDR1 and CDR2 from the germline V gene are SGHRS and YFSETQ. The DNA of the CDR3 is TGCGCCAGCAGCTTGGACGGAGGCGAGCAGTTCTTC. It codes for CASSLDGGEQFF.

The table lists this clonotype with many counts. V usage is TRBV27 and J usage is TRBJ1-2; D unresolved. CDR1 and CDR2 (germline): MNHEY, SMNVEV (reference sequence). CDR3 length: 13 residues. Trimming removed 6 bases from V and 8 bases from J, with 16 bases in between. CDR3 nucleotides: TGTGCCAGCAGCCCCCGGAACCTATTAGGCTACACCTTC. Its translation: CASSPRNLLGYTF.

This clonotype was picked up many times. V usage is TRBV27 and J usage is TRBJ1-1; D not resolved. CDR1 MNHEY and CDR2 SMNVEV come from the germline V gene (reference sequence). This CDR3 is built from 14 residues. With 5 bases removed from V and 1 base from J, the gap between germline ends came to 11 bases. CDR3 DNA: TGTGCCAGCAGTCGACGCAGCGGGAACACTGAAGCTTTCTTT. Translated: CASSRRSGNTEAFF.

The table lists this clonotype with a few counts. The chain uses TRBV19 and TRBJ2-5, with D perhaps TRBD1 (5 bases). CDR1 and CDR2 (germline): LNHDA, SQIVND (reference sequence). The germline V and J ends were trimmed by 1 base and 5 bases, with 14 bases remaining between them. This CDR3 is built from 15 residues. The CDR3 nucleotides are TGTGCCAGTAGTATAGGTGGCAGGGTGACTGAGACCCAGTACTTC. Amino acid sequence: CASSIGGRVTETQYF. The full variable domain, rest sourced from reference TRBV19 and TRBJ2-5, is DGGITQSPKYLFRKEGQNVTLSCEQNLNHDAMYWYRQDPGQGLRLIYYSQIVNDFQKGDIAEGYSVSREKKESFPLTVTSAQKNPTAFYLCASSIGGRVTETQYFGPGTRLLVL.

For this clonotype: This may arise from a read error, as a much more abundant clone is one base away. The CDR3 coding sequence is TGTGCCAGCAGCTTCTTGGGGGGGCCCACCGGGGAGCTGTTTTTT. This codes for CASSFLGGPTGELFF. This chain joins TRBV7-2 and TRBJ2-2; D is perhaps TRBD2 (7 bases). From germline, CDR1 is SGHTA and CDR2 FQGNSA. V dropped 3 bases and J dropped 4 bases, with 12 bases sitting between them. The CDR3 covers 15 residues.

This clonotype was seen ten or more times. The genes are TRBV28 and TRBJ2-7, with 13 bases lining up with TRBD2. Trimming cost V 5 bases and J 9 bases; bases outside gene matches: 7. CDR1 is MDHEN, CDR2 SYDVKM, per germline. The CDR3 runs to 14 residues. The CDR3 protein is CASSLVLAGGGQYF. The CDR3 nucleotides read TGTGCCAGCAGTCTTGTACTAGCGGGGGGGGGGCAGTACTTC. Based on the CDR3 plus reference TRBV28 and TRBJ2-7, the full variable domain is DVKVTQSSRYLVKRTGEKVFLECVQDMDHENMFWYRQDPGLGLRLIYFSYDVKMKEKGDIPEGYSVSREKKERFSLILESASTNQTSMYLCASSLVLAGGGQYFGPGTRLTVT.

This clonotype showed up just a few times. The chain carries TRBV7-9 and TRBJ2-7; D possibly matches TRBD1 or TRBD2 (5 bases each). Germline V CDR1 and CDR2: SEHNR, FQNEAQ (reference sequence). This CDR3 region has 14 residues. V lost 7 bases and J 5 bases, leaving 18 bases between the germline ends. CDR3 loop: CASTHAGTDHEQYF. CDR3 in DNA: TGTGCCAGCACCCACGCAGGGACGGACCACGAGCAGTACTTC.